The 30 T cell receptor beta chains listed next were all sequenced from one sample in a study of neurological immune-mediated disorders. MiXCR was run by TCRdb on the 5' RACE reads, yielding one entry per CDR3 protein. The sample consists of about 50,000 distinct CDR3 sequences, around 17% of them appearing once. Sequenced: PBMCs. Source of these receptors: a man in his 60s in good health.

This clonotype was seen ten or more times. CDR3 protein: CSLLRLAPSTDTQYF. Here the CDR3 DNA reads TGCAGTCTCCTCCGGCTAGCTCCCAGCACAGATACGCAGTATTTT. The rearrangement links TRBV20-1 to TRBJ2-3; weak D call: TRBD2 (5 bases). The CDR3 consists of 15 residues. Germline loops: CDR1 DFQATT, CDR2 SNEGSKA (reference sequence). V lost 8 bases, J lost 0 bases, and 18 bases lay in between.

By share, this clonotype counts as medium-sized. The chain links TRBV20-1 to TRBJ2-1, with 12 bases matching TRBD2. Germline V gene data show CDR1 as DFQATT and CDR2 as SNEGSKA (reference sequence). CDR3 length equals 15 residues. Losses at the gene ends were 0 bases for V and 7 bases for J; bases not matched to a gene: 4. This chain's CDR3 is CSARELAGGPNEQFF. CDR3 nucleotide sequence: TGCAGTGCTAGAGAGCTAGCGGGAGGGCCTAATGAGCAGTTCTTC.

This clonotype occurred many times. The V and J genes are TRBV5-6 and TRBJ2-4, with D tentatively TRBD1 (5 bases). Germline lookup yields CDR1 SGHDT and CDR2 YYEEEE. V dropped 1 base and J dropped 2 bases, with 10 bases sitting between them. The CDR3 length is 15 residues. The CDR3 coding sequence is TGTGCCAGCAGCTTGCCAGGGTTTACCAAAAACATTCAGTACTTC. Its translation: CASSLPGFTKNIQYF. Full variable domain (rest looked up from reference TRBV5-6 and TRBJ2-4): DAGVTQSPTHLIKTRGQQVTLRCSPKSGHDTVSWYQQALGQGPQFIFQYYEEEERQRGNFPDRFSGHQFPNYSSELNVNALLLGDSALYLCASSLPGFTKNIQYFGAGTRLSVL.

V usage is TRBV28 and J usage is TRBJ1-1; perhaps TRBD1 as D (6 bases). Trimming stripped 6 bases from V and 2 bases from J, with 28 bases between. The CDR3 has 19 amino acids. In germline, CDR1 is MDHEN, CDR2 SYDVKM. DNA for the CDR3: TGTGCCAGCAGCCCCGACCCTTGGCACGAGAAGGGGGGTAACACTGAAGCTTTCTTT. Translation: CASSPDPWHEKGGNTEAFF.

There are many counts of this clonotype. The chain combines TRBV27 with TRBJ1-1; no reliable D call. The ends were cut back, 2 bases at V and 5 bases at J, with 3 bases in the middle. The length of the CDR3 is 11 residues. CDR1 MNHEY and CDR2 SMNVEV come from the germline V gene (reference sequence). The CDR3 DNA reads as TGTGCCAGCAGTTTAGGGACTGAAGCTTTCTTT. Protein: CASSLGTEAFF.

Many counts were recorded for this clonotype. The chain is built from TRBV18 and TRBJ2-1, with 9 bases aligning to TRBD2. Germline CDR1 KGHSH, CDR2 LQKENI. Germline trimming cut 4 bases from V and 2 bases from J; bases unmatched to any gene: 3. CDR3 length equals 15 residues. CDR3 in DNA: TGTGCCAGCTCACAGGGACTAGCCCCCTACAATGAGCAGTTCTTC. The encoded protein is CASSQGLAPYNEQFF.

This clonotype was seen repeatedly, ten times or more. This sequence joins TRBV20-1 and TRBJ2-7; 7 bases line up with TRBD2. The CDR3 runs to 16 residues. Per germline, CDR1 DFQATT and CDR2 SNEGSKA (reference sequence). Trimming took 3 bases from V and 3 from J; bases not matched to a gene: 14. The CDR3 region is CSASAPEAGNFYEQYF. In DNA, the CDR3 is TGCAGTGCTAGTGCCCCGGAAGCGGGGAATTTCTACGAGCAGTACTTC.

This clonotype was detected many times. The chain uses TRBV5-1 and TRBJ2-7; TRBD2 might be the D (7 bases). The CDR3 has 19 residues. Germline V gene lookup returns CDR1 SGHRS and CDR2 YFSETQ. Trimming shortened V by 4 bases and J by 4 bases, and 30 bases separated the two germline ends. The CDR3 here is CASSPRGQPGLGSIYEQYF. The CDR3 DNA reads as TGCGCCAGCAGCCCGCGTGGACAGCCTGGACTAGGTTCCATTTACGAGCAGTACTTC. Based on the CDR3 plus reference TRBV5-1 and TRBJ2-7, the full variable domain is KAGVTQTPRYLIKTRGQQVTLSCSPISGHRSVSWYQQTPGQGLQFLFEYFSETQRNKGNFPGRFSGRQFSNSRSEMNVSTLELGDSALYLCASSPRGQPGLGSIYEQYFGPGTRLTVT.

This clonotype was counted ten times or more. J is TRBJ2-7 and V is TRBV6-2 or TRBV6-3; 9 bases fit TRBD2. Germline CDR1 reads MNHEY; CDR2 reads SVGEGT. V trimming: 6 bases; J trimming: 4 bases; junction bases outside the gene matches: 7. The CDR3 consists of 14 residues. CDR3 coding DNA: TGTGCCAGCAGCCCTAGCGGGAATAGGTACGAGCAGTACTTC. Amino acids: CASSPSGNRYEQYF.

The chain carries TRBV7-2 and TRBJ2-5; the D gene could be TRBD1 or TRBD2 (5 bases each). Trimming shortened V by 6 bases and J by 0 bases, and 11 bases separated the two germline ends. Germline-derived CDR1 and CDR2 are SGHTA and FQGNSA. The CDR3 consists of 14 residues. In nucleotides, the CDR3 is TGTACCAGCAGTAGGGGACGGCACCAAGAGACCCAGTACTTC. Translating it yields CTSSRGRHQETQYF.

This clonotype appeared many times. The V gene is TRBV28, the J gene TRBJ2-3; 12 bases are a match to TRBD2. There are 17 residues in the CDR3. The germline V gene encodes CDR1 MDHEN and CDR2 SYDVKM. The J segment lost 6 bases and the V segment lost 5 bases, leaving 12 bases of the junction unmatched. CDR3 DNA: TGTGCCAGCAGTGGGAGACTAGCGGGAGACCCACCGGATACGCAGTATTTT. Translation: CASSGRLAGDPPDTQYF.

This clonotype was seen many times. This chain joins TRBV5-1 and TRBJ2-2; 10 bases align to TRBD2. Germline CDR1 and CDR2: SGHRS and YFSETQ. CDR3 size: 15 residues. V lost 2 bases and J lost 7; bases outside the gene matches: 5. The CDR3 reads CASSFLAGAGGELFF. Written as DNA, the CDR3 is TGCGCCAGCAGCTTCCTAGCGGGAGCGGGCGGGGAGCTGTTTTTT.

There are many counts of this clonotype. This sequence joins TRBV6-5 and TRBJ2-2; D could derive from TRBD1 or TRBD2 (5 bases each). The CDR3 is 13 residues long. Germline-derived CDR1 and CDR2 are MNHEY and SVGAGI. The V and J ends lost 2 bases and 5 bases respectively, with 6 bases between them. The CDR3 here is CASSYEGTGELFF. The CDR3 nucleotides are TGTGCCAGCAGTTACGAGGGGACCGGGGAGCTGTTTTTT.

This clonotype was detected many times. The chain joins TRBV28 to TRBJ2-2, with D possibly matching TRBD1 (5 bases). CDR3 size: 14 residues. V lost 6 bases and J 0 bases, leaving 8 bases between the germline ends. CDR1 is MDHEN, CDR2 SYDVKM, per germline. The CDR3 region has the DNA TGTGCCAGCAGAACAGGCCCGAACACCGGGGAGCTGTTTTTT. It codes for CASRTGPNTGELFF.

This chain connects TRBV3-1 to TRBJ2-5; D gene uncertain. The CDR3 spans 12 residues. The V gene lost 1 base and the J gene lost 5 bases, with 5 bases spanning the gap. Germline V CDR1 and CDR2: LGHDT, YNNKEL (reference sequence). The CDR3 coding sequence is TGTGCCAGCAGCCAAGTCCCGGAGACCCAGTACTTC. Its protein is CASSQVPETQYF.

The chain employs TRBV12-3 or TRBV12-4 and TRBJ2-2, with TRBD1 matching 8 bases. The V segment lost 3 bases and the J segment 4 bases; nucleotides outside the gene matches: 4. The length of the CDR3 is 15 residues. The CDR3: CASSFDRGGTGELFF. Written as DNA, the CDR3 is TGTGCCAGCAGTTTTGACAGGGGAGGCACCGGGGAGCTGTTTTTT.

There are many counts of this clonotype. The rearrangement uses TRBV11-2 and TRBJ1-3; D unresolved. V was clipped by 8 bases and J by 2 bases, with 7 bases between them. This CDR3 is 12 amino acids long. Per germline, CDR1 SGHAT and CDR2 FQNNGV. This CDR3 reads CASRGAGNTIYF. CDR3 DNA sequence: TGTGCCAGCCGGGGAGCTGGAAACACCATATATTTT.

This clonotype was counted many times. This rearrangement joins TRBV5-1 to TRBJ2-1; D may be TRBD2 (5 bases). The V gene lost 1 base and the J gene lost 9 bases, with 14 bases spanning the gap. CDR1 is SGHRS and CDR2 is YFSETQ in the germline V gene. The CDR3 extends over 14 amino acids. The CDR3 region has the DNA TGCGCCAGCAGCTTGCCGGGGTCAGCCTTTGAGCAGTTCTTC. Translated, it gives CASSLPGSAFEQFF.

CDR3 nucleotides: TGTGCCAGCAGCTTGAGCGGGAGTGGAGAAGAGACCACGTACTTC. Amino acid sequence: CASSLSGSGEETTYF. The chain combines TRBV7-2 with TRBJ2-5; 8 nucleotides align to TRBD2. Per the germline V gene, CDR1 is SGHTA and CDR2 is FQGNSA. This CDR3 region has 15 residues. With V trimmed by 3 bases and J by 13 bases, 16 bases remained unmatched. The full variable domain, in which reference TRBV7-2 and TRBJ2-5 provide the parts outside the CDR3, is GAGVSQSPSNKVTEKGKDVELRCDPISGHTALYWYRQSLGQGLEFLIYFQGNSAPDKSGLPSDRFSAERTGGSVSTLTIQRTQQEDSAVYLCASSLSGSGEETTYFGPGTRLLVL.

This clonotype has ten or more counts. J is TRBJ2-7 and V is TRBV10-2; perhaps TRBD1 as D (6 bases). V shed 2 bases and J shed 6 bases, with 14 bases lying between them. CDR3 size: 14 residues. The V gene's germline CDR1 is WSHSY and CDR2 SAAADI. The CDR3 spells CASSEQGPLGEQYF. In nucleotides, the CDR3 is TGCGCCAGCAGTGAGCAGGGGCCCCTGGGCGAGCAGTACTTC.

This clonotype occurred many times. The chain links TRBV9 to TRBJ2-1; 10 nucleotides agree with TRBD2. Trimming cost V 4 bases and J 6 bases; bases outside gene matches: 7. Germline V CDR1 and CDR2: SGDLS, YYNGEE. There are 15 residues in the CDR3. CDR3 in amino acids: CASSPGLAASNEQFF. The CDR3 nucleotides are TGTGCCAGCAGCCCCGGACTAGCGGCCTCCAATGAGCAGTTCTTC.

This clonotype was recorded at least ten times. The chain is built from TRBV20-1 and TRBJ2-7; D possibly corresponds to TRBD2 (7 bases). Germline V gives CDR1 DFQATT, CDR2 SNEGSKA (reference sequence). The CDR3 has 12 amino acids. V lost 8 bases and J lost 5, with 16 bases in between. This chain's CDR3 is CSMGRGGDEQYF. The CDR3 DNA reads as TGCAGTATGGGCAGAGGGGGGGACGAGCAGTACTTC.

CDR3 region: CASRPTSGSYYEQYF. CDR3 coding DNA: TGTGCCAGTAGACCTACTAGCGGGAGTTACTACGAGCAGTACTTC. V is TRBV19 and J is TRBJ2-7, with 11 bases fitting TRBD2. J was trimmed by 3 bases and V by 6 bases; bases with no gene match: 7. Germline CDR1 LNHDA, CDR2 SQIVND (reference sequence). The CDR3 is 15 amino acids.

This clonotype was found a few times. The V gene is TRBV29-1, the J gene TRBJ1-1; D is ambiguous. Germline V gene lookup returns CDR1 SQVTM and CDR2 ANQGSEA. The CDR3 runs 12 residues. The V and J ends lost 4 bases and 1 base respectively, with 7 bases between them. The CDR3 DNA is TGCAGCGTTGGGGAAGGGAACACTGAAGCTTTCTTT. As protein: CSVGEGNTEAFF.

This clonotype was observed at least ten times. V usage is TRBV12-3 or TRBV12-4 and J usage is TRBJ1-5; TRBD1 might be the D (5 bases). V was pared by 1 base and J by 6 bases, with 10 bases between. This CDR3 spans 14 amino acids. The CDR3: CASSLEGNSQPQHF. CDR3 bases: TGTGCCAGCAGTTTAGAGGGGAATAGTCAGCCCCAGCATTTT.

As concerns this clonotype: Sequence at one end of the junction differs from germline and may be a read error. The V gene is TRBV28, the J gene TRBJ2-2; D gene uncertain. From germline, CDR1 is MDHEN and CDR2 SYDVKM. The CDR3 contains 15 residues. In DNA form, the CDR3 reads TGTGCCAGCAGTGGTGCTAGTAAGAACAGCGGGGAGCTGTTTTTT. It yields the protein CASSGASKNSGELFF.

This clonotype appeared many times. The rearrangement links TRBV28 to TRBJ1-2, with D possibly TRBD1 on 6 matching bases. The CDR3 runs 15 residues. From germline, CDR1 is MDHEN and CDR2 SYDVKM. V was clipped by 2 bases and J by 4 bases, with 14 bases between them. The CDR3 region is CASSLVQGHPYGYTF. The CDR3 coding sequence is TGTGCCAGCAGTTTAGTACAGGGTCACCCCTATGGCTACACCTTC.

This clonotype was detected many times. Written as DNA, the CDR3 is TGCGCCAGCAGCTTTGGTAGCGGGTGGGACCCGAGCTCCTACAATGAGCAGTTCTTC. Amino acids: CASSFGSGWDPSSYNEQFF. The V gene is TRBV5-1, the J gene TRBJ2-1; 7 nucleotides line up with TRBD2. The CDR3 loop spans 19 amino acids. The germline CDR1 and CDR2 sequences are SGHRS and YFSETQ. V shed 2 bases and J 0 bases; nucleotides not matched to a gene: 14.

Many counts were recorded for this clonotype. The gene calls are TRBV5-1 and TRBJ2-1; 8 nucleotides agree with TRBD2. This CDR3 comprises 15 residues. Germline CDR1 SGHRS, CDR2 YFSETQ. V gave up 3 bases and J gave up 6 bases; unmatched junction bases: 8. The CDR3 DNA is TGCGCCAGCAGCTCGGGGGGGCTAGCGGCCAATGAGCAGTTCTTC. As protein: CASSSGGLAANEQFF.

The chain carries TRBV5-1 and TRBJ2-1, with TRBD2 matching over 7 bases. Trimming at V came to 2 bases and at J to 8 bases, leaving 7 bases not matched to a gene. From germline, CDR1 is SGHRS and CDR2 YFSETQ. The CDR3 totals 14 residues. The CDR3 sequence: CASSLKGGLDEQFF. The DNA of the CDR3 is TGCGCCAGCAGCTTAAAGGGAGGGTTGGATGAGCAGTTCTTC.